This passage covers 6 T cell receptor beta chains from one sample sequenced in a study of memory CD4+ T cells and cytomegalovirus serostatus. Single viable CD3+CD4+CD8-CD45RO+ cells were sorted as the memory CD4+ T cells. Assay used: immunoSEQ multiplex PCR; TCRdb lists only in-frame clones, some missing. This table has tens of thousands of clones, roughly 79% appearing once. The source material was memory CD4+ T cells from blood. These receptors were taken from an adult in good health and CMV-seronegative.

This rearrangement joins TRBV6-6 to TRBJ2-3, with 8 bases aligning to TRBD1. The CDR3 has 15 amino acids. The junction had 8 bases not matched to a gene; V was cut back by 5 bases and J by 4 bases. Germline-derived CDR1 and CDR2 are MNHNY and SVGAGI (reference sequence). The DNA of the CDR3 is TGTGCCAGCAGTCGACCAGGACAGGGCGCAGATACGCAGTATTTT. The encoded protein is CASSRPGQGADTQYF.

This rearrangement joins TRBV5-1 to TRBJ2-3, with D possibly TRBD2 on 7 matching bases. Per germline, CDR1 SGHRS and CDR2 YFSETQ. The CDR3 runs to 16 residues. V lost 1 base, J lost 2 bases, and 14 bases lay in between. The CDR3 spells CASSLSGGQATDTQYF. The DNA for the CDR3 is TGCGCCAGCAGCTTGTCGGGGGGCCAAGCCACAGATACGCAGTATTTT.

The rearrangement joins TRBV9 to TRBJ1-3; D gene uncertain. The CDR3 length is 15 residues. Trimming cost V 3 bases and J 3 bases, with 13 bases left between them. CDR1 and CDR2 from the germline V gene are SGDLS and YYNGEE. DNA for the CDR3: TGTGCCAGCAGCGCCGGGCGGCTAAATGGAAACACCATATATTTT. Its protein product is CASSAGRLNGNTIYF.

The chain joins TRBV7-2 to TRBJ1-6, with D tentatively TRBD1 (6 bases). The CDR3 loop spans 14 amino acids. V lost 5 bases, J lost 9 bases, and 14 bases lay in between. Germline V gene sequence: CDR1 SGHTA, CDR2 FQGNSA. CDR3 amino acids: CASSRTEKISPLHF. The CDR3 coding sequence is TGTGCCAGCAGCCGGACAGAGAAAATTTCACCCCTCCACTTT.

The chain links TRBV5-1 to TRBJ2-1; weak D call: TRBD2 (7 bases). This CDR3 is built from 15 residues. CDR1 is SGHRS, CDR2 YFSETQ, per germline. V lost 4 bases and J 2 bases, leaving 13 bases between the germline ends. CDR3 amino acids: CASSPDGGPYNEQFF. As DNA, the CDR3 is TGCGCCAGCAGCCCGGACGGGGGGCCCTACAATGAGCAGTTCTTC.

This clone occurred once. The chain couples TRBV6-1 to TRBJ1-2; D is unresolved. Germline CDR1 MNHNS, CDR2 SASEGT. This CDR3 contains 13 residues. Trimming cost V 6 bases and J 0 bases, with 8 bases left between them. DNA of the CDR3: TGTGCCAGCAGGTTTACGGCTAACTATGGCTACACCTTC. This codes for CASRFTANYGYTF.